This T cell receptor beta chain was profiled in a study of cytomegalovirus exposure and HLA in healthy donors. The study, taken as a whole, reports: Three CMV-associated chains were confirmed in vitro to be specific for CMV antigens. First-cohort TCR clusters tended to co-occur in the approximately 130 validation repertoires, a later analysis found. While the bulk of TCR sequences proved rare, some public TCRs turned up in many donors. There were about 160 TCR beta chains listed as cytomegalovirus-associated.

Note on this clone: Its specificity is unknown.

The table came from immunoSEQ multiplex PCR; TCRdb's copy has only in-frame clones and leaves some out. The table has over 130,000 clones, roughly 86% seen once. V was pared by 3 bases and J by 2 bases, with 6 bases between. CDR1 MNHEY and CDR2 SMNVEV come from the germline V gene (reference sequence). This CDR3 region has 13 residues. This sequence originates from a man between 18 and 29 years old in good health and CMV-seropositive. Sequenced sample: PBMCs. This rearrangement joins TRBV27 to TRBJ2-3; D call uncertain. Here the CDR3 reads CASSFDITDTQYF. The CDR3 DNA sequence: TGTGCCAGCAGTTTTGACATCACAGATACGCAGTATTTT.